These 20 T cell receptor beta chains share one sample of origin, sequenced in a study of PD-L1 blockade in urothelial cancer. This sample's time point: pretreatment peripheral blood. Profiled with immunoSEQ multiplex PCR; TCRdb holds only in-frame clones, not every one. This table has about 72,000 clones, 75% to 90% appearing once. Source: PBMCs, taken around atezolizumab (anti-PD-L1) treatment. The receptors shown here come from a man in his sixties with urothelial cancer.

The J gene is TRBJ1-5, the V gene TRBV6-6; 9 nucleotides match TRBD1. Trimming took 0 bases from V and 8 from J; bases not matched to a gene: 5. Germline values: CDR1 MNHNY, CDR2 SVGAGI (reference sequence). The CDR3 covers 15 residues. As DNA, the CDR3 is TGTGCCAGCAGTTACTCCGGGACAGGGAGGGAGCCCCAGCATTTT. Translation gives CASSYSGTGREPQHF.

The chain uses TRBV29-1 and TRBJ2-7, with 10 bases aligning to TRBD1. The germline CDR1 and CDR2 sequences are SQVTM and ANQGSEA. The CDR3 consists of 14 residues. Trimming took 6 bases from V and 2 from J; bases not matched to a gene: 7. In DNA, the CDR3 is TGCAGCGTCCTCCGGGACAGGGGCCCCTACGAGCAGTACTTC. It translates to CSVLRDRGPYEQYF.

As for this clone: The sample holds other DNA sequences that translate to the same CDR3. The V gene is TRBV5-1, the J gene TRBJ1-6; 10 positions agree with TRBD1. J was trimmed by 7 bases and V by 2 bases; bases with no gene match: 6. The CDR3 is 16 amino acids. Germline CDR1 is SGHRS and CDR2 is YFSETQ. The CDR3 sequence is CASSFQTGGLNSPLHF. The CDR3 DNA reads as TGCGCCAGCAGCTTTCAGACAGGGGGCCTGAATTCACCCCTCCACTTT. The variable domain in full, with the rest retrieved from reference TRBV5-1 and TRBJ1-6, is KAGVTQTPRYLIKTRGQQVTLSCSPISGHRSVSWYQQTPGQGLQFLFEYFSETQRNKGNFPGRFSGRQFSNSRSEMNVSTLELGDSALYLCASSFQTGGLNSPLHFGNGTRLTVT.

CDR3 DNA sequence: TGTGCCAGCAGCTTCCGGGACAGGGGATCACCCCTCCACTTT. Protein: CASSFRDRGSPLHF. The chain uses TRBV7-3 and TRBJ1-6; TRBD1 matches 10 bases. The CDR3 is made up of 14 amino acids. With V trimmed by 3 bases and J by 10 bases, 3 bases remained unmatched. In germline, CDR1 is SGHTA, CDR2 FQGTGA.

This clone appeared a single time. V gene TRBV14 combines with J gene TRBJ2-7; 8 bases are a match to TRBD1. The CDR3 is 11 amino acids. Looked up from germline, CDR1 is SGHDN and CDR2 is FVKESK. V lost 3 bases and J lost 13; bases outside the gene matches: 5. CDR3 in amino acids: CASSQAGQVYF. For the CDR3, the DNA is TGTGCCAGCAGCCAGGCGGGACAGGTATACTTC.

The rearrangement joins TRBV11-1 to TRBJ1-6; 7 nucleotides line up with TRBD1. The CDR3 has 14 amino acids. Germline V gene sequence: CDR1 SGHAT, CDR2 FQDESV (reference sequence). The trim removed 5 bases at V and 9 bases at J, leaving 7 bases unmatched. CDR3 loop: CASSGTAGGSPLHF. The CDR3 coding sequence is TGTGCCAGCAGCGGGACAGCCGGTGGTTCACCCCTCCACTTT.

CDR3 DNA: TGTGCCAGCAGGGAGGACAGGGATACCTACAATGAGCAGTTCTTC. Translation: CASREDRDTYNEQFF. The chain carries TRBV6-1 and TRBJ2-1; TRBD1 agrees at 8 bases. CDR3 length: 15 amino acids. CDR1 and CDR2 (germline): MNHNS, SASEGT. The V and J ends lost 6 bases and 2 bases, in that order; junction bases with no gene match: 6.

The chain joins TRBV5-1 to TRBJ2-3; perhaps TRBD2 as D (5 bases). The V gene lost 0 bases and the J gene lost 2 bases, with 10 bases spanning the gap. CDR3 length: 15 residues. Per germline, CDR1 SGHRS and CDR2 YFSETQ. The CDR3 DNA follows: TGCGCCAGCAGCTTGGCGACTACATACACAGATACGCAGTATTTT. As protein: CASSLATTYTDTQYF.

The CDR3 sequence: CASSEGLLRGNQETQYF. The CDR3 nucleotides are TGTGCCAGCAGTGAAGGCTTATTGCGGGGAAACCAAGAGACCCAGTACTTC. This chain connects TRBV6-1 to TRBJ2-5, with D maybe TRBD2 (6 bases). Germline V gene sequence: CDR1 MNHNS, CDR2 SASEGT. V shed 1 base and J shed 0 bases, with 15 bases lying between them. The CDR3 loop spans 17 amino acids.

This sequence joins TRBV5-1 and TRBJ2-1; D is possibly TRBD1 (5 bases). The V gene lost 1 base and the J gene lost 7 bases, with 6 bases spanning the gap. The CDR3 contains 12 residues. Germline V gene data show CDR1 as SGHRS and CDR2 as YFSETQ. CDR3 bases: TGCGCCAGCAGCTTGCAGGGAAATGAGCAGTTCTTC. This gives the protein CASSLQGNEQFF.

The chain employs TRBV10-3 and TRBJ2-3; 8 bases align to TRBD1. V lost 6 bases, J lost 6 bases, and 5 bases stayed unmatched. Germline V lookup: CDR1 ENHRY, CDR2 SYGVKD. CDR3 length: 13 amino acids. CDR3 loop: CAISNRGSDTQYF. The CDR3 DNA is TGTGCCATCAGCAACAGGGGGTCGGATACGCAGTATTTT.

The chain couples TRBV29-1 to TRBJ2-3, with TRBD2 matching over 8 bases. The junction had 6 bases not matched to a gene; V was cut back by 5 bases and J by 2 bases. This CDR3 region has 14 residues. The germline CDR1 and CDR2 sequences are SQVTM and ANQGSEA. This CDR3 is CSVFISGATDTQYF. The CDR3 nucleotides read TGCAGCGTTTTTATTAGCGGGGCCACAGATACGCAGTATTTT.

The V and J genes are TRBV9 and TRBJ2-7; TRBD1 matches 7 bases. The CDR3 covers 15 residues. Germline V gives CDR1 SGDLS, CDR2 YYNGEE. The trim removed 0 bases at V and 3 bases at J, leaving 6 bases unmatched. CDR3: CASSVASGQLYEQYF. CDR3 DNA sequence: TGTGCCAGCAGCGTAGCTTCGGGACAGCTCTACGAGCAGTACTTC. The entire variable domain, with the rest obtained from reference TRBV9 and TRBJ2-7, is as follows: DSGVTQTPKHLITATGQRVTLRCSPRSGDLSVYWYQQSLDQGLQFLIQYYNGEERAKGNILERFSAQQFPDLHSELNLSSLELGDSALYFCASSVASGQLYEQYFGPGTRLTVT.

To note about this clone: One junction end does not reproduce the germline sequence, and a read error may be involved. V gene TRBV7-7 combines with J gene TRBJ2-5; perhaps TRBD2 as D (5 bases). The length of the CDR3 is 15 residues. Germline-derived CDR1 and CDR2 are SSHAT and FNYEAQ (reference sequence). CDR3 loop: CASSRLGLKQETQYF. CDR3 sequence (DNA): TGTGCTAGCAGCCGTCTAGGACTCAAGCAAGAGACCCAGTACTTC.

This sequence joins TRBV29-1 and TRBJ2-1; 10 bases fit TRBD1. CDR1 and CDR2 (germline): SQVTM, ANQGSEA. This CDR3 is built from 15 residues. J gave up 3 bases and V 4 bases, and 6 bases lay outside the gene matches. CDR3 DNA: TGCAGCGTTGGCCCCGGGACAGGGGACTACAATGAGCAGTTCTTC. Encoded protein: CSVGPGTGDYNEQFF.

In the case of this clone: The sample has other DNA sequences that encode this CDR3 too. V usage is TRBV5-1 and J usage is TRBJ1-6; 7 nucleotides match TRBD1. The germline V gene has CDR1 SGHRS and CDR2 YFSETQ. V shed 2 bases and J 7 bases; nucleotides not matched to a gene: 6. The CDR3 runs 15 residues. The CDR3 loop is CASSLEGARNSPLHF. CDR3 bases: TGCGCCAGCAGCTTAGAGGGGGCGCGGAATTCACCCCTCCACTTT.

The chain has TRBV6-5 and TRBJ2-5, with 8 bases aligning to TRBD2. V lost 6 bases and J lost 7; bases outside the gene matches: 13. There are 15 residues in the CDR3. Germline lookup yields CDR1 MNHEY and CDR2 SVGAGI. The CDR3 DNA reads TGTGCCAGCAGGGAAAGCGGGGGCTCGAGGGGGACCCAGTACTTC. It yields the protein CASRESGGSRGTQYF.

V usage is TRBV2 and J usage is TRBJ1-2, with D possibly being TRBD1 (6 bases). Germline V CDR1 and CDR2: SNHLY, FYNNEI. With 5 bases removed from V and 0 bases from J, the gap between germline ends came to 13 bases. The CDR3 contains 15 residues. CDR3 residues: CASSQDRLANYGYTF. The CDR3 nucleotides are TGTGCCAGCAGTCAGGACAGATTAGCTAACTATGGCTACACCTTC. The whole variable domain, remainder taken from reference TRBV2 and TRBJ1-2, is EPEVTQTPSHQVTQMGQEVILRCVPISNHLYFYWYRQILGQKVEFLVSFYNNEISEKSEIFDDQFSVERPDGSNFTLKIRSTKLEDSAMYFCASSQDRLANYGYTFGSGTRLTVV.

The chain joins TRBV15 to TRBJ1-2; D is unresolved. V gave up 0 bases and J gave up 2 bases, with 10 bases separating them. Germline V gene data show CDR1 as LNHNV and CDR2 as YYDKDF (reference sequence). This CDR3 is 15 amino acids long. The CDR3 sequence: CATSRDGGGNYGYTF. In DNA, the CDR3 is TGTGCCACCAGCAGAGATGGAGGAGGAAACTATGGCTACACCTTC.

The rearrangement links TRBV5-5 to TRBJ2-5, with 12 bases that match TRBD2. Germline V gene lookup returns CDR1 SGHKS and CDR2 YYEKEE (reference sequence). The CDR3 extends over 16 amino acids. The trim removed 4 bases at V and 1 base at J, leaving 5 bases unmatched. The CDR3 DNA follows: TGTGCCAGCAGCCAGGCTAGCGGGGGGGGCCAAGAGACCCAGTACTTC. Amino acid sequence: CASSQASGGGQETQYF.